These 7 T cell receptor beta chains originate from one sample sequenced in a study of radiotherapy plus CTLA-4 blockade in lung cancer. Clones were read by immunoSEQ multiplex PCR, and TCRdb kept only the in-frame ones, dropping some. The table shows some 94,000 clones, with about four fifths occurring only once. This specimen was peripheral blood, taken from a patient treated with radiotherapy plus ipilimumab. Receptors were obtained from a human donor with non-small cell lung cancer that progressed on radiotherapy plus ipilimumab.

This chain links TRBV23-1 with TRBJ2-2; D is unclear. TRBV23-1 has ORF status, its function being uncertain. This CDR3 contains 15 residues. Trimming removed 3 bases at V and 0 bases at J, with 8 bases between. The chain's CDR3 is CASSHYRSNTGELFF. As DNA, the CDR3 is TGCGCCAGCAGTCACTATCGGTCGAACACCGGGGAGCTGTTTTTT.

This clone occurred a few times. V is TRBV21-1 and J is TRBJ1-5. TRBV21-1 is assigned pseudogene status. CDR3 size: 15 residues. CDR3 DNA sequence: TGTGCCAGCAGCAAACGTCCGGGACTAAATCAGCCCCAGCATTTT. Protein product: CASSKRPGLNQPQHF.

CDR3 nucleotides: TGTGCCAGCAGGATGGCAGGGACGAGTCAGCCCCAGCATTTT. Its protein product is CASRMAGTSQPQHF. V usage is TRBV6-1 and J usage is TRBJ1-5; TRBD1 is a possible D gene (5 bases). The germline gives CDR1 MNHNS, CDR2 SASEGT. Between the trimmed V and J ends, which lost 6 bases and 6 bases, there was a span of 15 bases. CDR3 size: 14 residues.

The genes are TRBV5-1 and TRBJ2-2; maybe TRBD2 (5 bases). Germline CDR1 SGHRS, CDR2 YFSETQ. The CDR3 spans 14 residues. Trimming took 1 base from V and 1 from J, leaving 5 bases between them. DNA for the CDR3: TGCGCCAGCAGCTTGAGCGGGAACACCGGGGAGCTGTTTTTT. This sequence encodes CASSLSGNTGELFF.

This rearrangement joins TRBV11-2 to TRBJ2-7; no reliable D call. In germline, CDR1 is SGHAT, CDR2 FQNNGV. The V end lost 1 base, the J end lost 4 bases, and 5 bases lay between the germline ends. There are 12 residues in the CDR3. In nucleotides, the CDR3 is TGTGCCAGCAGCTTAGTCGGTTACGAGCAGTACTTC. Translated: CASSLVGYEQYF.

This chain connects TRBV5-1 to TRBJ2-5; TRBD1 agrees at 8 bases. TRBJ2-7 explains the end of the DNA better; the J call may be wrong. Germline CDR1 SGHRS, CDR2 YFSETQ. This CDR3 is 14 amino acids long. As DNA, the CDR3 is TGCGCCAGCAGCACGACAGGGGTCTCCTACGAGCAGTACTTC. Amino acid sequence: CASSTTGVSYEQYF.

In DNA, the CDR3 is TGTGCCAGCAGTTTAACAGGGACGGGGTATGGCTACACCTTC. Amino acid sequence: CASSLTGTGYGYTF. The chain couples TRBV6-5 to TRBJ1-2; D possibly corresponds to TRBD1 (6 bases). The CDR3 has 14 residues. Deletions cut 4 bases from V and 5 bases from J, with 14 bases between. The germline gives CDR1 MNHEY, CDR2 SVGAGI.